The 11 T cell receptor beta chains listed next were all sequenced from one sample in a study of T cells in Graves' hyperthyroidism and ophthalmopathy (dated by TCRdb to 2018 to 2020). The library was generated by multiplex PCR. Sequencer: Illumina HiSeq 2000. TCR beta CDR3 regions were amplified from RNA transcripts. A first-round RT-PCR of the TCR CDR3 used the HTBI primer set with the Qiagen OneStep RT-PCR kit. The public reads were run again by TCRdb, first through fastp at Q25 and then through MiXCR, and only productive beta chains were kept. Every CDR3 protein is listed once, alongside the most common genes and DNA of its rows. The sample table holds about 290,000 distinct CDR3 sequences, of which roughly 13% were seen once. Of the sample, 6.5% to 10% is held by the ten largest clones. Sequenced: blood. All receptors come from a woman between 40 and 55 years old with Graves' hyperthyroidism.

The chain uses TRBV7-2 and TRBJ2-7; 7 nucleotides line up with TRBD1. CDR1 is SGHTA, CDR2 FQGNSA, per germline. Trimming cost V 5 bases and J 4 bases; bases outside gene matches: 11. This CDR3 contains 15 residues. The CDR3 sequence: CASSPQTGLGYEQYF. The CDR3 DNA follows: TGTGCCAGCAGCCCCCAGACAGGGCTTGGGTACGAGCAGTACTTC.

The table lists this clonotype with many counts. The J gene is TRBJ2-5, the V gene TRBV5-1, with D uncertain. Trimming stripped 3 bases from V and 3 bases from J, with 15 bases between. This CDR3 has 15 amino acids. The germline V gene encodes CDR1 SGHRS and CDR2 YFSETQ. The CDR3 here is CASSSLGQTEETQYF. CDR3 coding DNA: TGCGCCAGCAGCTCCCTGGGCCAAACTGAAGAGACCCAGTACTTC.

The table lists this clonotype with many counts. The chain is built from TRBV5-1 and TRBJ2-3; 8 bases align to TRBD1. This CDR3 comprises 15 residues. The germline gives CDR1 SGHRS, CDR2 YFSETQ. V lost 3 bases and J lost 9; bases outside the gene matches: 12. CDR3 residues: CASSSSRTQGGTQYF. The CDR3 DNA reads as TGCGCCAGCAGCTCGAGCCGAACACAGGGGGGAACGCAGTATTTT.

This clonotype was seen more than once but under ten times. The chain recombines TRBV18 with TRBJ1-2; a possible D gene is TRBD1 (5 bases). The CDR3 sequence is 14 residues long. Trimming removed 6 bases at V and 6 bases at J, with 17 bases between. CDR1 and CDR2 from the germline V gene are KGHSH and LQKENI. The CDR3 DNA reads TGTGCCAGCTCTTCGGACACGCCGTCGGATGGCTACACCTTC. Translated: CASSSDTPSDGYTF.

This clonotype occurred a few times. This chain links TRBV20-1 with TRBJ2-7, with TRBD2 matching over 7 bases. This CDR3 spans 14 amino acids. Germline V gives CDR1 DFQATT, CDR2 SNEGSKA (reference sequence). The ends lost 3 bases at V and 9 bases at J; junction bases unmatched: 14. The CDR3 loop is CSASPAVREPGQYF. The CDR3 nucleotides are TGCAGTGCTAGCCCGGCGGTGCGGGAGCCCGGGCAGTACTTC.

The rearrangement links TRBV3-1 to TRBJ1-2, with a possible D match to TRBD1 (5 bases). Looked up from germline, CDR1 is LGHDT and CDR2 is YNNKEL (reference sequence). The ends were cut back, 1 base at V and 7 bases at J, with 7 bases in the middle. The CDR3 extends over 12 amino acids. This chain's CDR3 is CASSQVGAGYTF. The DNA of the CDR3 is TGTGCCAGCAGCCAAGTCGGGGCTGGCTACACCTTC. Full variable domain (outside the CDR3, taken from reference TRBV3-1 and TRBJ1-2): DTAVSQTPKYLVTQMGNDKSIKCEQNLGHDTMYWYKQDSKKFLKIMFSYNNKELIINETVPNRFSPKSPDKAHLNLHINSLELGDSAVYFCASSQVGAGYTFGSGTRLTVV.

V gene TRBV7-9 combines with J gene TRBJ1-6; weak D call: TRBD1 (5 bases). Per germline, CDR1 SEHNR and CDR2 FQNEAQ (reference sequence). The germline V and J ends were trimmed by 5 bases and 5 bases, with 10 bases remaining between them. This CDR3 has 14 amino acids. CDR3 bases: TGTGCCAGCAGCCGAGGGGTCAATAATTCACCCCTCCACTTT. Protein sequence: CASSRGVNNSPLHF.

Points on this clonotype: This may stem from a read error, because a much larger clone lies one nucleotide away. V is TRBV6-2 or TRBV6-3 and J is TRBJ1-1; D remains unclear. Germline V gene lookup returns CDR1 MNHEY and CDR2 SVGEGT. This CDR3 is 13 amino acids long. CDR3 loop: CASSYYFNTEPFF. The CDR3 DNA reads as TGTGCCAGCAGTTACTACTTCAACACTGAACCTTTCTTT.

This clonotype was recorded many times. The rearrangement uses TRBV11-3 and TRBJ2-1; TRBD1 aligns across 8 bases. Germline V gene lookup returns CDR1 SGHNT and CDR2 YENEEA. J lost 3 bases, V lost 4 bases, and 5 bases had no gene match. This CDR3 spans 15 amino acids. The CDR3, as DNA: TGTGCCAGCAGCTCCGGACAGGGCCACTACAATGAGCAGTTCTTC. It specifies CASSSGQGHYNEQFF.

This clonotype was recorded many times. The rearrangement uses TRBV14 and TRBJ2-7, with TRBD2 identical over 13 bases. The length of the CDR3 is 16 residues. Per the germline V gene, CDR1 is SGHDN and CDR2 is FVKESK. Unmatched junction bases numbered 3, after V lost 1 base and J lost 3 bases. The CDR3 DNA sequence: TGTGCCAGCAGCCAAGTGGGACTAGCGGGGAACTACGAGCAGTACTTC. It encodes CASSQVGLAGNYEQYF.

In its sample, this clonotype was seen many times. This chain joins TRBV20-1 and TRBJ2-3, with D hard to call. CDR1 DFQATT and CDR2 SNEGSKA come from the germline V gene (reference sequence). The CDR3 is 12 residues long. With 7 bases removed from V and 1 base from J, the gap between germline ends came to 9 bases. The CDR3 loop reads CSGSAGTDTQYF. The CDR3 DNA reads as TGCAGTGGGTCCGCCGGCACAGATACGCAGTATTTT.